The 6 T cell receptor beta chains below come from one sample, sequenced in a study of T cell responses to AZD1222 COVID-19 vaccine. TCRdb keeps only in-frame clones here, not all; method: immunoSEQ multiplex PCR. The sample shows 95,000 to 100,000 clones, less than 90% of them seen only once. Source: peripheral blood, taken on day 0 of AZD1222 vaccination. These receptors came from an adult in good health.

The chain carries TRBV30 and TRBJ1-1; 7 nucleotides line up with TRBD1. The CDR3 has 13 amino acids. From germline, CDR1 is GTSNPN and CDR2 SVGIG (reference sequence). Germline trimming cut 1 base from V and 6 bases from J; bases unmatched to any gene: 5. DNA for the CDR3: TGTGCCTGGAGTGCTCAAGACAGGGCTGAAGCTTTCTTT. Residues: CAWSAQDRAEAFF.

This chain uses TRBV14 with TRBJ2-7, with D perhaps matching TRBD2 (6 bases). V lost 3 bases and J 3 bases, leaving 15 bases between the germline ends. CDR3 length: 15 amino acids. Per germline, CDR1 SGHDN and CDR2 FVKESK. CDR3 coding DNA: TGTGCCAGCAGCCAGGAACGGGGGTTCCACTACGAGCAGTACTTC. Its translation: CASSQERGFHYEQYF.

Only a few counts were recorded for this clone. The sample has other DNA sequences that encode this CDR3 too. The chain recombines TRBV5-6 with TRBJ2-1; D remains ambiguous. Trimming left V 4 bases short and J 8 bases short, with 13 bases between. CDR1 is SGHDT, CDR2 YYEEEE, per germline. There are 13 residues in the CDR3. The CDR3: CASSLGPTDEQFF. The CDR3 nucleotides read TGTGCCAGCAGCCTCGGGCCTACGGATGAGCAGTTCTTC.

The chain couples TRBV9 to TRBJ1-1, with TRBD1 matching 12 bases. This CDR3 spans 15 amino acids. Germline assignment: CDR1 SGDLS and CDR2 YYNGEE. Germline trimming cut 6 bases from V and 5 bases from J; bases unmatched to any gene: 8. CDR3 residues: CASTPGQGASTEAFF. As DNA, the CDR3 is TGTGCCAGCACACCGGGACAGGGGGCTTCTACTGAAGCTTTCTTT.

DNA of the CDR3: TGCAGTCCGTTAGGGGCCAACGTCCTGACTTTC. Protein sequence: CSPLGANVLTF. The J gene is TRBJ2-6, the V gene TRBV20-1; D remains unclear. Germline V gene sequence: CDR1 DFQATT, CDR2 SNEGSKA (reference sequence). The V gene lost 8 bases and the J gene lost 4 bases, with 6 bases spanning the gap. The CDR3 is made up of 11 amino acids.

The chain uses TRBV18 and TRBJ1-2; no definite D call. V dropped 3 bases and J dropped 10 bases, with 12 bases sitting between them. Germline CDR1 is KGHSH and CDR2 is LQKENI. The CDR3 totals 12 residues. CDR3 nucleotide sequence: TGTGCCAGCTCACCGTCCGGATCAGCCTACACCTTC. Translating it yields CASSPSGSAYTF.